This entry lists 2 T cell receptor beta chains sequenced from one sample in a study of blood T cell repertoires in COVID-19. Profiled with immunoSEQ multiplex PCR; TCRdb holds only in-frame clones, not every one. The table has about 80,000 clones, around 77% seen once. Material for sequencing was peripheral blood. These receptors all stem from a man aged 70 or older with active or convalescent COVID-19.

V usage is TRBV6-5 and J usage is TRBJ1-6; TRBD1 agrees at 8 bases. The CDR3 covers 15 residues. Germline assignment: CDR1 MNHEY and CDR2 SVGAGI. Unmatched junction bases numbered 7, after V lost 5 bases and J lost 7 bases. The CDR3 region is CASSPQGTGNSPLHF. CDR3 nucleotides: TGTGCCAGCAGTCCCCAAGGGACAGGAAATTCACCCCTCCACTTT.

This clone occurred once. The V gene is TRBV3-1 (or the pseudogene TRBV3-2), the J gene TRBJ2-7, with TRBD2 as a possible D gene (6 bases). Germline lookup yields CDR1 LGHDT and CDR2 YNNKEL (reference sequence). V lost 4 bases and J 3 bases, leaving 13 bases between the germline ends. The CDR3 covers 14 residues. The CDR3 here is CASSPSGGIYEQYF. Written as DNA, the CDR3 is TGTGCCAGCAGCCCCTCCGGCGGGATCTACGAGCAGTACTTC.